Below are 9 T cell receptor beta chains sequenced from a single sample in a study of cytomegalovirus exposure and HLA in healthy donors. In the PCR, 60 Vbeta and 13 Jbeta primers were used. Some clones are missing from TCRdb's copy, which holds only in-frame ones; the method was immunoSEQ multiplex PCR. Seen here are about 82,000 clones, around 68% observed once, and the top ten hold approximately 20%. The sample consisted of PBMCs. These receptor sequences come from a young man in good health and CMV-seropositive.

This chain uses TRBV2 with TRBJ2-7; 8 bases agree with TRBD1. V shed 5 bases, J shed 0 bases, and the junction held 12 bases outside the gene matches. Germline CDR1 is SNHLY and CDR2 is FYNNEI. The CDR3 extends over 17 amino acids. CDR3 amino acids: CASSLSPGQVTSYEQYF. CDR3 nucleotide sequence: TGTGCCAGCAGTCTCTCCCCGGGACAGGTTACCTCCTACGAGCAGTACTTC. Supplemented by reference TRBV2 and TRBJ2-7, the full variable domain reads EPEVTQTPSHQVTQMGQEVILRCVPISNHLYFYWYRQILGQKVEFLVSFYNNEISEKSEIFDDQFSVERPDGSNFTLKIRSTKLEDSAMYFCASSLSPGQVTSYEQYFGPGTRLTVT.

The chain is built from TRBV5-1 and TRBJ1-3, with TRBD1 matching over 7 bases. This CDR3 is 15 amino acids long. Germline assignment: CDR1 SGHRS and CDR2 YFSETQ. V lost 2 bases to trimming and J lost 1 base; unmatched junction nucleotides: 3. This chain's CDR3 is CASSFTGASGNTIYF. The CDR3 nucleotides read TGCGCCAGCAGCTTTACAGGGGCTTCTGGAAACACCATATATTTT.

The chain couples TRBV30 to TRBJ1-2; TRBD1 might be the D (5 bases). Germline CDR1 GTSNPN, CDR2 SVGIG (reference sequence). There are 13 residues in the CDR3. Deletions cut 2 bases from V and 7 bases from J, with 14 bases between. As DNA, the CDR3 is TGTGCCTGGAGTCGTATGACAGTAGGTGGCTACACCTTC. It translates to CAWSRMTVGGYTF.

In its sample, this clone was seen a few times. This chain uses TRBV28 with TRBJ2-7; D might be TRBD2 (6 bases). This CDR3 spans 17 amino acids. From germline, CDR1 is MDHEN and CDR2 SYDVKM. V was trimmed by 7 bases and J by 0 bases, leaving 22 bases between them. CDR3 nucleotide sequence: TGTGCCAGCATACGGGCCGGACGGGAGCCTAGCTCCTACGAGCAGTACTTC. This codes for CASIRAGREPSSYEQYF. Full variable domain (remainder filled in from reference TRBV28 and TRBJ2-7): DVKVTQSSRYLVKRTGEKVFLECVQDMDHENMFWYRQDPGLGLRLIYFSYDVKMKEKGDIPEGYSVSREKKERFSLILESASTNQTSMYLCASIRAGREPSSYEQYFGPGTRLTVT.

The chain joins TRBV2 to TRBJ1-2; 8 bases fit TRBD1. This CDR3 is 14 amino acids long. Trimming at V came to 4 bases and at J to 7 bases, leaving 8 bases not matched to a gene. Looked up from germline, CDR1 is SNHLY and CDR2 is FYNNEI. The DNA for the CDR3 is TGTGCCAGCAGTGGCGACGCCGGGACAGGTGGCTACACCTTC. Translated: CASSGDAGTGGYTF. Filled out from reference TRBV2 and TRBJ1-2, the complete variable domain reads EPEVTQTPSHQVTQMGQEVILRCVPISNHLYFYWYRQILGQKVEFLVSFYNNEISEKSEIFDDQFSVERPDGSNFTLKIRSTKLEDSAMYFCASSGDAGTGGYTFGSGTRLTVV.

This clone was picked up one time. The rearrangement uses TRBV5-6 and TRBJ1-6; 11 nucleotides agree with TRBD1. The CDR3 is 15 amino acids. Germline V gene lookup returns CDR1 SGHDT and CDR2 YYEEEE. J was trimmed by 9 bases and V by 0 bases; bases with no gene match: 2. The CDR3 loop reads CASSLVGQGVSPLHF. The CDR3 DNA reads TGTGCCAGCAGCTTGGTGGGACAGGGGGTTTCACCCCTCCACTTT.

In its sample, this clone was seen a few times. This chain connects TRBV5-1 to TRBJ1-2; tentatively, D is TRBD1 (5 bases). CDR3 size: 16 residues. CDR1 and CDR2 (germline): SGHRS, YFSETQ. Trimming pared 6 bases from V and 2 bases from J, leaving 20 bases between. DNA for the CDR3: TGCGCCAGCACCCCCTTGACGCGACAGACGAACTATGGCTACACCTTC. Protein product: CASTPLTRQTNYGYTF.

This clone has just one count. V gene TRBV11-2 combines with J gene TRBJ2-1; 8 bases align to TRBD2. Germline V gives CDR1 SGHAT, CDR2 FQNNGV. J lost 5 bases, V lost 2 bases, and 8 bases had no gene match. The CDR3 loop spans 16 amino acids. This CDR3 is CASSLRVAGYDNEQFF. In DNA, the CDR3 is TGTGCCAGCAGCTTAAGGGTAGCGGGGTACGACAATGAGCAGTTCTTC. Looking up the rest from reference TRBV11-2 and TRBJ2-1 gives the full variable domain: EAGVAQSPRYKIIEKRQSVAFWCNPISGHATLYWYQQILGQGPKLLIQFQNNGVVDDSQLPKDRFSAERLKGVDSTLKIQPAKLEDSAVYLCASSLRVAGYDNEQFFGPGTRLTVL.

The CDR3 loop reads CASSRQGANTEAFF. CDR3 DNA sequence: TGTGCCAGTAGTAGACAGGGGGCGAACACTGAAGCTTTCTTT. The V and J genes are TRBV19 and TRBJ1-1; 10 nucleotides align to TRBD1. The junction had 0 bases not matched to a gene; V was cut back by 4 bases and J by 1 base. The germline V gene has CDR1 LNHDA and CDR2 SQIVND (reference sequence). CDR3 length equals 14 residues.